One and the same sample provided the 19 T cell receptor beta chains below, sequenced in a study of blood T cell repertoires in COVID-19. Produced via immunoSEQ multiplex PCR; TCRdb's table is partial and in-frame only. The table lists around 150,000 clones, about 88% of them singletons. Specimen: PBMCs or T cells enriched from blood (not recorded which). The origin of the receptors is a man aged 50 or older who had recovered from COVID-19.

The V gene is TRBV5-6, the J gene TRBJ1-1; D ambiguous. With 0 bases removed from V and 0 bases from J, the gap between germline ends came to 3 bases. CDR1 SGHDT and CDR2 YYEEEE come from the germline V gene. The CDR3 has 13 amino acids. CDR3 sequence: CASSLAVNTEAFF. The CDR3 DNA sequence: TGTGCCAGCAGCTTGGCCGTGAACACTGAAGCTTTCTTT.

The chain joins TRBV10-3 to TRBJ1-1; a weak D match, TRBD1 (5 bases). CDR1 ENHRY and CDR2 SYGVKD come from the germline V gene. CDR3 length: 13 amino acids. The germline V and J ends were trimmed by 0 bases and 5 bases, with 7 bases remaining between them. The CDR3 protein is CAISESRGTEAFF. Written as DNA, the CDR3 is TGTGCCATCAGTGAGTCTAGGGGAACTGAAGCTTTCTTT.

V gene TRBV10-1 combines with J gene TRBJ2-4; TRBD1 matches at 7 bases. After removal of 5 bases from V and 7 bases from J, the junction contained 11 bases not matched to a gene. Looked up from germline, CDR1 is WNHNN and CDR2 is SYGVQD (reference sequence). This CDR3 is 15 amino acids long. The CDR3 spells CASSQGVATINIQYF. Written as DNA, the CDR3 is TGCGCCAGCAGTCAGGGGGTCGCAACTATCAACATTCAGTACTTC.

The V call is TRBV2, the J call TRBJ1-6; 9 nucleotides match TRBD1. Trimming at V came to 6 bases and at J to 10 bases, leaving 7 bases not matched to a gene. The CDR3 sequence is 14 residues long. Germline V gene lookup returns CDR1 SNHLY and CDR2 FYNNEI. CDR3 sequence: CASSLQGAKSPLHF. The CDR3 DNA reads TGTGCCAGCAGCTTACAGGGGGCTAAGTCACCCCTCCACTTT.

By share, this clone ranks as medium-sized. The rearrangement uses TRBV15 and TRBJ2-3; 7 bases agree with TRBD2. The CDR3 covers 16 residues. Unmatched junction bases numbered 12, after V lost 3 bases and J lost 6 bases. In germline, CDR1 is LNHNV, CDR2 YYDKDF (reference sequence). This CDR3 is CATSRIAGGGADTQYF. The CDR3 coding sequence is TGTGCCACCAGCAGGATAGCGGGTGGTGGTGCTGATACGCAGTATTTT.

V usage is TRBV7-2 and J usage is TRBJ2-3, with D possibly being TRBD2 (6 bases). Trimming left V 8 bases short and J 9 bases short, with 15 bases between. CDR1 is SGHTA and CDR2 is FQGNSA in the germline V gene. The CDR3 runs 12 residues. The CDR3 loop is CASRPTAGTQYF. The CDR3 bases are TGTGCCAGCCGACCCACTGCGGGGACGCAGTATTTT.

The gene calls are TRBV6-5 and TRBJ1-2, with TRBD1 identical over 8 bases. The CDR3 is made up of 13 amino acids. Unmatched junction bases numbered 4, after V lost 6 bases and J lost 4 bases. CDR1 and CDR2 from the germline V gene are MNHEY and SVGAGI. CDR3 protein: CASRETGVYGYTF. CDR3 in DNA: TGTGCCAGCAGGGAGACAGGGGTCTATGGCTACACCTTC.

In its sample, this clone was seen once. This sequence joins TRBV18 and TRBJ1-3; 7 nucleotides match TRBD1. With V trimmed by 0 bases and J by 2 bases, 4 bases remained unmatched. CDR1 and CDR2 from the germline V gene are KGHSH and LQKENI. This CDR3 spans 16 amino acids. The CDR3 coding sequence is TGTGCCAGCTCACCACCGTCCACAGGGGCTGGAAACACCATATATTTT. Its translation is CASSPPSTGAGNTIYF.

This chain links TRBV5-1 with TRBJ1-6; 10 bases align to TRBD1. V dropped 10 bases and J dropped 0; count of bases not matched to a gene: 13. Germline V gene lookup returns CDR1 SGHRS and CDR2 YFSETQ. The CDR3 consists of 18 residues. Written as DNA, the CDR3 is TGCGCCGGTCCACCGGGACAGGGGCCGAGCTCCTATAATTCACCCCTCCACTTT. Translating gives CAGPPGQGPSSYNSPLHF.

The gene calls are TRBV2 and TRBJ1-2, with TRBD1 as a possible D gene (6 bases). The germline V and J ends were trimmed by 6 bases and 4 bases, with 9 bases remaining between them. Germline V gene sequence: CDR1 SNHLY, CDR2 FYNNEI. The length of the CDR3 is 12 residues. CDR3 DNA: TGTGCCAGCAGGGGACAATCCTATGGCTACACCTTC. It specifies CASRGQSYGYTF.

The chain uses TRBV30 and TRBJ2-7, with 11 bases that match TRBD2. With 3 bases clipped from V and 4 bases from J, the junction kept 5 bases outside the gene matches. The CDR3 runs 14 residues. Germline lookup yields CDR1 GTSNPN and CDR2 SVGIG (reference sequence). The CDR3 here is CAWRRTSGSYEQYF. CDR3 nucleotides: TGTGCCTGGAGACGGACTAGCGGGTCGTACGAGCAGTACTTC. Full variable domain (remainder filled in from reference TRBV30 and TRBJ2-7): SQTIHQWPATLVQPVGSPLSLECTVEGTSNPNLYWYRQAAGRGLQLLFYSVGIGQISSEVPQNLSASRPQDRQFILSSKKLLLSDSGFYLCAWRRTSGSYEQYFGPGTRLTVT.

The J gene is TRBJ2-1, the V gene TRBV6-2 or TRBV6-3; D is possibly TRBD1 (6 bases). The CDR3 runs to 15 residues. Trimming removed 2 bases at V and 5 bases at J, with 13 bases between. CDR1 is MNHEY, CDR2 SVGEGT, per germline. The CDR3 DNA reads TGTGCCAGCAGTTACCCACCCGGGACAAACAATGAGCAGTTCTTC. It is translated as CASSYPPGTNNEQFF.

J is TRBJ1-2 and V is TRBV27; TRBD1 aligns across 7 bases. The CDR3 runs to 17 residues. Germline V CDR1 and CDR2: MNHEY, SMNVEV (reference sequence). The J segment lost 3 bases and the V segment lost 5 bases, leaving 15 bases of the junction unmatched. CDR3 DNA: TGTGCCAGCAGTCTAGCCCGGTACAGGGGTTTTGACTATGGCTACACCTTC. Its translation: CASSLARYRGFDYGYTF.

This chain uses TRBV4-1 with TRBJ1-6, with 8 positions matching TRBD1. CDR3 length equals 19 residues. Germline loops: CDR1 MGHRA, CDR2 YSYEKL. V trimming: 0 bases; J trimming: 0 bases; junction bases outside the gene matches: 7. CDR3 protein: CASSQDPTGVGSYNSPLHF. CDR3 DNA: TGCGCCAGCAGCCAAGATCCGACAGGGGTGGGCTCCTATAATTCACCCCTCCACTTT.

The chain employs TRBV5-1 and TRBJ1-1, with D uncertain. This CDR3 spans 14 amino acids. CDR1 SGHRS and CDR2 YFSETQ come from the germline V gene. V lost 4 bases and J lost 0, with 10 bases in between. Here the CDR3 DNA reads TGCGCCAGCAGCCCTGGAGGGATGAACACTGAAGCTTTCTTT. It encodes CASSPGGMNTEAFF.

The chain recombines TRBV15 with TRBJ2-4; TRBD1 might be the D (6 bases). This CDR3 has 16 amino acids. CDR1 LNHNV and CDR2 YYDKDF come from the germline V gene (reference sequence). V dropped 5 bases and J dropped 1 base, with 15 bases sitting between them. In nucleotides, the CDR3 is TGTGCCACCAGCGGAGGTGTTAGGGGGGCCAAAAACATTCAGTACTTC. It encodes CATSGGVRGAKNIQYF.

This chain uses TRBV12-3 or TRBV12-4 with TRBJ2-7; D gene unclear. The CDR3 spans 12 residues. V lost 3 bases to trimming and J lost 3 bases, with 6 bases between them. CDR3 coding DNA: TGTGCCAGCAGTTTGGCAGTCTACGAGCAGTACTTC. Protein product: CASSLAVYEQYF.

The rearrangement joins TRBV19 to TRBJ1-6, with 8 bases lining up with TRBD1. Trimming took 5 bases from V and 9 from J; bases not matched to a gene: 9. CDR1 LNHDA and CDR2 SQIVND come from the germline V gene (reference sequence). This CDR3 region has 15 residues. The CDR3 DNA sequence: TGTGCCAGTAGTCTCGGACAGGGAATGGGTTCACCCCTCCACTTT. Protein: CASSLGQGMGSPLHF.

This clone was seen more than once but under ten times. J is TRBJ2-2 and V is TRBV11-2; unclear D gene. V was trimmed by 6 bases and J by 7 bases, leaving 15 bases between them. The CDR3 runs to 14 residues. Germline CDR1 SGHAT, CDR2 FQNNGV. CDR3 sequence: CASRPSHTFGELFF. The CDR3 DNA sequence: TGTGCCAGCAGACCGTCCCACACCTTCGGGGAGCTGTTTTTT.